Below are 9 T cell receptor beta chains sequenced from a single sample in a study of T-cell reconstitution after alpha-beta-depleted transplantation in children. Unique molecular identifiers were incorporated during preparation of the TCRbeta library. TCRdb passed the PCR reads through MiXCR, listing each CDR3 protein once. The table lists hundreds of thousands of distinct CDR3 sequences, over 15% of them singletons. The sample here was PBMCs from the stem cell graft donor, taken from the stem cell graft. These receptor sequences come from a human donor who donated a stem cell graft to a child with acute myeloid leukemia.

This clonotype was seen a handful of times. The rearrangement joins TRBV6-4 to TRBJ2-7; TRBD1 matches 7 bases. With 6 bases clipped from V and 4 bases from J, the junction kept 9 bases outside the gene matches. The CDR3 length is 14 residues. Germline values: CDR1 MRHNA, CDR2 SNTAGT. CDR3 DNA: TGTGCCAGCAGCGACAGGGATCAAGTATACGAGCAGTACTTC. Translation: CASSDRDQVYEQYF.

CDR3 sequence: CASSFTRGNTEAFF. The CDR3 DNA reads as TGCGCCAGCAGCTTTACACGGGGCAACACTGAAGCTTTCTTT. The chain carries TRBV5-1 and TRBJ1-1; a possible D gene is TRBD1 (5 bases). The CDR3 has 14 residues. V was pared by 2 bases and J by 2 bases, with 10 bases between. From germline, CDR1 is SGHRS and CDR2 YFSETQ.

In its sample, this clonotype was seen many times. This chain connects TRBV6-5 to TRBJ1-1, with D perhaps matching TRBD1 (6 bases). CDR1 MNHEY and CDR2 SVGAGI come from the germline V gene. This CDR3 has 13 residues. Written as DNA, the CDR3 is TGTGCGTGGAGGGGGGACGGGAACACTGAAGCTTTCTTT. Its protein is CAWRGDGNTEAFF.

This clonotype was recorded a few times. The J gene is TRBJ2-5, the V gene TRBV5-6, with 9 bases matching TRBD2. Germline CDR1 SGHDT, CDR2 YYEEEE. Unmatched junction bases numbered 7, after V lost 2 bases and J lost 5 bases. The CDR3 totals 15 residues. CDR3 bases: TGTGCCAGCAGCTTATTAGCGGGGGATCGGGAGACCCAGTACTTC. This sequence encodes CASSLLAGDRETQYF.

The genes are TRBV20-1 and TRBJ2-7; D unclear. Germline V gene lookup returns CDR1 DFQATT and CDR2 SNEGSKA (reference sequence). There are 12 residues in the CDR3. Trimming left V 1 base short and J 1 base short, with 5 bases between. The CDR3 DNA follows: TGCAGTGCTAGAGTCGTATCCTACGAGCAGTACGTC. It codes for CSARVVSYEQYV.

This clonotype was counted at least ten times. The chain carries TRBV20-1 and TRBJ2-3, with 10 bases that match TRBD1. J gave up 1 base and V 6 bases, and 13 bases lay outside the gene matches. CDR1 and CDR2 (germline): DFQATT, SNEGSKA (reference sequence). The CDR3 is 17 residues long. CDR3: CSASGQGNPSGTDTQYF. The CDR3 coding sequence is TGCAGTGCCTCGGGACAGGGGAACCCCAGTGGCACAGATACGCAGTATTTT.

Ten or more counts support this clonotype. This chain joins TRBV20-1 and TRBJ1-2; maybe TRBD1 (6 bases). The CDR3 runs to 17 residues. With 0 bases removed from V and 4 bases from J, the gap between germline ends came to 21 bases. The germline CDR1 and CDR2 sequences are DFQATT and SNEGSKA (reference sequence). CDR3 sequence reads: CSARDGTTGGPGYGYTF. The CDR3 coding sequence is TGCAGTGCTAGAGACGGTACAACGGGGGGGCCAGGCTATGGCTACACCTTC.

V usage is TRBV20-1 and J usage is TRBJ2-6, with 7 bases lining up with TRBD1. CDR3 length equals 14 residues. Germline V gives CDR1 DFQATT, CDR2 SNEGSKA (reference sequence). Losses at the gene ends were 5 bases for V and 2 bases for J; bases not matched to a gene: 3. CDR3 nucleotide sequence: TGCAGTGCTTTCGACAGGGCTGGGGCCAACGTCCTGACTTTC. This encodes CSAFDRAGANVLTF.

In its sample, this clonotype was seen many times. This chain connects TRBV15 to TRBJ2-7; no firm D call. CDR1 LNHNV and CDR2 YYDKDF come from the germline V gene (reference sequence). V lost 8 bases and J 0 bases, leaving 11 bases between the germline ends. The length of the CDR3 is 13 residues. CDR3 DNA: TGTGCCACCCGCCAGGCCCCCTCCTACGAGCAGTACTTC. It specifies CATRQAPSYEQYF. Full variable domain (outside the CDR3, taken from reference TRBV15 and TRBJ2-7): DAMVIQNPRYQVTQFGKPVTLSCSQTLNHNVMYWYQQKSSQAPKLLFHYYDKDFNNEADTPDNFQSRRPNTSFCFLDIRSPGLGDTAMYLCATRQAPSYEQYFGPGTRLTVT.